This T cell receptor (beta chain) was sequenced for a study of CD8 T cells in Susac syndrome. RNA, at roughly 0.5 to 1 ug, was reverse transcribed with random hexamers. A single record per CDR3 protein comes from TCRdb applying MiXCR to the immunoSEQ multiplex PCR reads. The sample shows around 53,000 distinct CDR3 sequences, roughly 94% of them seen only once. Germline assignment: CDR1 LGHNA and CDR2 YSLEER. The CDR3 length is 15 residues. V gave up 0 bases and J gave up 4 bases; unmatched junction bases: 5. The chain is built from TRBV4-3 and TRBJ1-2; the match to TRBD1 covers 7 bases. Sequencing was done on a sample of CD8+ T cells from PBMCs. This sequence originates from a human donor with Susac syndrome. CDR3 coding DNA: TGCGCCAGCAGCCAAGATTTAGGACAGGCCTATGGCTACACCTTC. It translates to CASSQDLGQAYGYTF.